This is a list of T cell receptor beta chains from one sample in a study of read filtering for tumor transcriptome and immune sequencing. Via MiXCR, TCRdb re-called the reads, giving one row per CDR3 protein. The sample comprises 75,000 to 90,000 distinct CDR3 sequences, roughly 12% of which are singletons, and 15% rests with the top ten. Specimen: a population of CD138-negative cells sorted from bone marrow. These receptor sequences come from a donor aged 40 or over with multiple myeloma. The CDR3 runs from the conserved cysteine through the conserved F or W. The D gene is left open where the match is weak. Clone size, where shown, is once, few, many, or a class for clones that have expanded.

clone size	V gene	J gene	D gene	CDR3 protein	CDR3 DNA
many	TRBV7-2	TRBJ2-5	TRBD2	CASSPVAGGSETQYF	TGTGCCAGCAGCCCAGTAGCGGGAGGCTCCGAGACCCAGTACTTC
many	TRBV7-8	TRBJ2-7	NA	CASSPGRGTSLEQYF	TGTGCCAGCAGCCCAGGGAGGGGGACCTCCCTCGAGCAGTACTTC
many	TRBV28	TRBJ1-5	NA	CATLIAGGKGIDGNQPQHF	TGTGCCACCCTCATAGCGGGAGGCAAGGGGATTGATGGCAATCAGCCCCAGCATTTT
many	TRBV5-1	TRBJ1-2	NA	CASSYGVEGQRDF	TGCGCCAGCAGCTATGGGGTAGAAGGACAGCGGGACTTC
many	TRBV6-1	TRBJ2-1	TRBD2	CASSASGRVNEQFF	TGTGCCAGCAGTGCTAGCGGGAGGGTTAATGAGCAGTTCTTC
many	TRBV25-1	TRBJ1-1	NA	CASSEYGSLRAEAFF	TGTGCCAGCAGTGAATACGGCAGCCTTAGGGCTGAAGCTTTCTTT
NA	TRBV28	TRBJ2-1	TRBD2	CASSLAGEVPYNEQFF	TGTGCCAGCAGTTTAGCGGGGGAGGTCCCGTACAATGAGCAGTTCTTC
NA	TRBV15	TRBJ1-5	NA	CATSFRGGQTQHF	TGTGCCACCAGCTTCCGCGGCGGTCAGACCCAGCATTTT
many	TRBV7-3	TRBJ2-2	TRBD2	CASSLGLAGVGELFF	TGTGCCAGCAGCCTCGGACTAGCGGGAGTCGGGGAGCTGTTTTTT
many	TRBV29-1	TRBJ2-3	NA	CSVDQSSRDTQYF	TGCAGCGTTGACCAGAGCAGCAGAGATACGCAGTATTTT